Below are 8 T cell receptor beta chains sequenced from a single sample in a study of human T cells and chemical hapten exposure. The time point denotes: pre-sensitization, week 0. The treatment is: therapeutic diphenylcyclopropenone sensitization with weekly scalp DPC. TCRdb re-called the RACE reads through MiXCR, storing one row per CDR3 protein. The table lists roughly 250,000 distinct CDR3 sequences, about 8.6% of them singletons. Sample: whole blood, taken in connection with sensitization to the hapten diphenylcyclopropenone (DPC). These receptors came from a woman aged 40-49 years with alopecia areata. Some clones in this sample may be carry-over from other donors' samples.

Written as DNA, the CDR3 is TGCAGCGTTGCATACGGACAGGGGGCAGCCTACGAGCAGTACTTC. It specifies CSVAYGQGAAYEQYF. V gene TRBV29-1 combines with J gene TRBJ2-7; 11 bases match TRBD1. The V and J ends lost 4 bases and 2 bases, in that order; junction bases with no gene match: 7. The germline V gene has CDR1 SQVTM and CDR2 ANQGSEA. The CDR3 sequence is 15 residues long.

The sample holds a few counts of this clonotype. The chain recombines TRBV19 with TRBJ2-7, with a possible D match to TRBD1 (6 bases). V lost 4 bases and J 2 bases, leaving 15 bases between the germline ends. Germline V gene lookup returns CDR1 LNHDA and CDR2 SQIVND (reference sequence). The CDR3 extends over 15 amino acids. In DNA form, the CDR3 reads TGTGCCAGTAGTAGAGAAGGGGGAGCAACCTACGAGCAGTACTTC. Its translation is CASSREGGATYEQYF.

This clonotype was observed a few times. V gene TRBV28 combines with J gene TRBJ2-3; D may correspond to TRBD1 or TRBD2 (6 bases each). The germline V gene encodes CDR1 MDHEN and CDR2 SYDVKM. The CDR3 totals 17 residues. The V end was cut by 10 bases, the J end by 6 bases, with 29 bases between. In nucleotides, the CDR3 is TGTGCCACCTCATCCTCCGCCCCGGGGGCCAGCCGGGATACGCAGTATTTT. The encoded protein is CATSSSAPGASRDTQYF.

The chain joins TRBV7-8 to TRBJ2-5, with a tentative D call TRBD2 (6 bases). The CDR3 length is 15 residues. CDR1 and CDR2 from the germline V gene are SGHVS and FQNEAQ. V was shortened by 1 base and J by 1 base, with 10 bases between the two germline ends. The CDR3 nucleotides are TGTGCCAGCAGCTTAGGAGGTAGCGGCCAAGAGACCCAGTACTTC. It is translated as CASSLGGSGQETQYF.

This rearrangement joins TRBV20-1 to TRBJ2-1, with D perhaps TRBD2 (6 bases). Germline CDR1 is DFQATT and CDR2 is SNEGSKA (reference sequence). CDR3 length equals 14 residues. V lost 1 base, J lost 6 bases, and 13 bases lay in between. The CDR3 nucleotides read TGCAGTGCTAGAGGGCAGGGAGGTGGCAATGAGCAGTTCTTC. Its protein is CSARGQGGGNEQFF.

This clonotype has ten or more counts. The rearrangement joins TRBV28 to TRBJ2-7, with unresolved D. Germline V gene sequence: CDR1 MDHEN, CDR2 SYDVKM. Trimming removed 5 bases from V and 3 bases from J, with 8 bases in between. CDR3 length equals 12 residues. The CDR3 nucleotides are TGTGCCAGCAGTCCCCGACGCTACGAGCAGTACTTC. This encodes CASSPRRYEQYF.

This clonotype was seen only a few times. CDR3 protein: CASSLGLFVNEQFF. The CDR3 DNA follows: TGTGCCAGCAGCTTAGGGCTCTTCGTGAATGAGCAGTTCTTC. V is TRBV7-2 and J is TRBJ2-1; D is unresolved. CDR3 size: 14 residues. Trimming took off 1 base at V and 7 bases at J, with 11 bases between the two ends. Germline V gives CDR1 SGHTA, CDR2 FQGNSA.

A few counts support this clonotype. The V call is TRBV5-6, the J call TRBJ2-5; 7 bases agree with TRBD1. Trimming cost V 1 base and J 2 bases; bases outside gene matches: 2. This CDR3 is 14 amino acids long. Germline V gene data show CDR1 as SGHDT and CDR2 as YYEEEE. CDR3 coding DNA: TGTGCCAGCAGCTTGACGGGACAGCAAGAGACCCAGTACTTC. This gives the protein CASSLTGQQETQYF.